This TCR beta chain was found in a study of response to subunit inactivated influenza vaccine. One entry per CDR3 protein, called by TCRdb with MiXCR from the RT-PCR reads. The table includes about 540,000 distinct CDR3 sequences, 20% to 25% detected once. This CDR3 is 14 amino acids long. Trimming pared 4 bases from V and 0 bases from J, leaving 9 bases between. Separately, the same data were catalogued under a study of T cells expressing NK-cell markers. That paper notes: Libraries used 5'RACE template switching adding universal primer site and UMIs.

The TCR was taken from a man aged 50-60 years who received an inactivated influenza vaccine. This material consisted of CD4+ T cells sorted from PBMCs, taken less than 13 days after vaccination. The chain combines TRBV12-3 or TRBV12-4 with TRBJ1-2; D unresolved. The CDR3 sequence is CASSSARANYGYTF. The CDR3 DNA is TGTGCCAGCAGTTCAGCTAGAGCTAACTATGGCTACACCTTC.